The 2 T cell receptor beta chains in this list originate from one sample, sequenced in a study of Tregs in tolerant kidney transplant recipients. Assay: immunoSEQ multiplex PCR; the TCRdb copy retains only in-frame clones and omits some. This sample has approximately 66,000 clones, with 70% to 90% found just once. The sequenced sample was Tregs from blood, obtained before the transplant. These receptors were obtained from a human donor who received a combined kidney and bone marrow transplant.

The CDR3 nucleotides are TGTGCCAGCAGTTACTTCGACAGGGTTAACTATGGCTACACCTTC. Residues: CASSYFDRVNYGYTF. The chain is built from TRBV6-5 and TRBJ1-2, with TRBD1 identical over 7 bases. The CDR3 length is 15 residues. The germline CDR1 and CDR2 sequences are MNHEY and SVGAGI. The V gene end was trimmed by 1 base and the J gene end by 1 base; junction bases not matched to a gene: 3.

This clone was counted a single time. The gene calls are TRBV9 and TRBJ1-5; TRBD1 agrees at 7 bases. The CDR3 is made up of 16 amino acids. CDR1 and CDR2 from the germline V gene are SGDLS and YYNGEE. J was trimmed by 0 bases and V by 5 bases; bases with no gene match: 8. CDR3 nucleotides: TGTGCCAGCAGTCAGGGGGGTTTCGGTAGCAATCAGCCCCAGCATTTT. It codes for CASSQGGFGSNQPQHF.